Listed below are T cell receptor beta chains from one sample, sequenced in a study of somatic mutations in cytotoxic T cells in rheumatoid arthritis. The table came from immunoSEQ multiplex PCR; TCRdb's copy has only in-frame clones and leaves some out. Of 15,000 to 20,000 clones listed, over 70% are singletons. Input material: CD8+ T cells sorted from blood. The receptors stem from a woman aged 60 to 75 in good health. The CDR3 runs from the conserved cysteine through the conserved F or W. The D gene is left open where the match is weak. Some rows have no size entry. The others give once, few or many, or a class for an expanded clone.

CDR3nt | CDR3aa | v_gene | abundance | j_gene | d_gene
TGTGCCAGCAGTCCAGTTCCGGGCCCCGAAGCTTTCTTT | CASSPVPGPEAFF | TRBV27 | - | TRBJ1-1 | -
TGTGCCAGCAGCTTACCAGGAGGCGGGATCCCTTCCTACGAGCAGTACTTC | CASSLPGGGIPSYEQYF | TRBV7-8 | - | TRBJ2-7 | -
TGTGCCACCTATAAGAGGGGGAGCTCCTACAATGAGCAGTTCTTC | CATYKRGSSYNEQFF | TRBV6-1 | - | TRBJ2-1 | -
TGTGCCAGCAGCCAAGATTGGAGGGCCTACAATGAGCAGTTCTTC | CASSQDWRAYNEQFF | TRBV14 | - | TRBJ2-1 | -
TGCGCCAGCAGTACATCCAGCGGCTCCTACAATGAGCAGTTCTTC | CASSTSSGSYNEQFF | TRBV10-1 | - | TRBJ2-1 | -
TGTGCCAGCAGTGATGACAGGGCTACCCTCCTGGAGCAGTACTTC | CASSDDRATLLEQYF | TRBV6-1 | once | TRBJ2-7 | TRBD1
TGTGCCAGCAGCGTAGCGGGCCGCTCTAACTATGGCTACACCTTC | CASSVAGRSNYGYTF | TRBV9 | - | TRBJ1-2 | -
TGTGCCAGTGCCTTCGCGCGCGGGGAGCAGTACTTC | CASAFARGEQYF | TRBV19 | - | TRBJ2-7 | -
TGTGCCAGCGGAACTTGGGGAACCTATAATTCACCCCTCCACTTT | CASGTWGTYNSPLHF | TRBV6-1 | - | TRBJ1-6 | -
TGTGCCAGCAACCGGTGGGGCGGGAACACTGAAGCTTTCTTT | CASNRWGGNTEAFF | TRBV7-8 | - | TRBJ1-1 | -
TGTGCCAGCAGCCACCCCGGGGGACTAGCGGAAAATGAGCAGTTCTTC | CASSHPGGLAENEQFF | TRBV7-6 | once | TRBJ2-1 | TRBD2
TGCGCCAGCAGCCAAACTCCGGACGCCTTGGATGAGCAGTTCTTC | CASSQTPDALDEQFF | TRBV4-1 | - | TRBJ2-1 | -
TGTGCCAGCAGCTTCCTGACAGGGGGAGGTGGAAACACCATATATTTT | CASSFLTGGGGNTIYF | TRBV5-5 | - | TRBJ1-3 | TRBD1
TGTGCCAGCAGTCCACAGGGTCACGAGCAGTACTTC | CASSPQGHEQYF | TRBV6-5 | - | TRBJ2-7 | -
TGCAGCGTTCGGACTAGCGGGTCCCACGAGCAGTACTTC | CSVRTSGSHEQYF | TRBV29-1 | - | TRBJ2-7 | TRBD2
TGTGCCAGCAGCTTCTATTCGACAGTTTTCAATTCACCCCTCCACTTT | CASSFYSTVFNSPLHF | TRBV7-2 | - | TRBJ1-6 | -
TGTGCCAGCAGCTTAGAAGCGGGACAGGGTTATATTCCCCATAATTCACCCCTCCACTTT | CASSLEAGQGYIPHNSPLHF | TRBV7-6 | - | TRBJ1-6 | TRBD1
TGTGCCATCAGGGGCAGCCGTAATGCTAACTATGGCTACACCTTC | CAIRGSRNANYGYTF | TRBV10-3 | once | TRBJ1-2 | -
TGTGCCAGCAGTTTGGAAGACACTGAAGCTTTCTTT | CASSLEDTEAFF | TRBV28 | - | TRBJ1-1 | -
TGTGCCAGTAGTGTTCCTAGCGCCAATGAGCAGTTCTTC | CASSVPSANEQFF | TRBV19 | - | TRBJ2-1 | -
TGTGCCAGCAGTTATACCCAAGGTAGACGTGAAGCTTTCTTT | CASSYTQGRREAFF | TRBV27 | - | TRBJ1-1 | -
TGCAGCATCTTCAGAAACACTGAAGCTTTCTTT | CSIFRNTEAFF | TRBV29-1 | few | TRBJ1-1 | -
TGTGCCAGCAGCCCGAGGGCCACCTCGTATCAGCCCCAGCATTTT | CASSPRATSYQPQHF | TRBV7-8 | - | TRBJ1-5 | -
TGTGCCAGCAGCTTCAGGGGTCCTTCCACTTACAATGAGCAGTTCTTC | CASSFRGPSTYNEQFF | TRBV11-1 | - | TRBJ2-1 | -
TGTGCCAGCAGCTTAGGGGCAGATGGCTACACCTTC | CASSLGADGYTF | TRBV7-9 | - | TRBJ1-2 | -
TGTGCCAGCAGCGCCGGGGGCTACGAGCAGTACTTC | CASSAGGYEQYF | TRBV6-1 | - | TRBJ2-7 | -
TGTGCCTGGAGTGTTGATGGGGCAGAACTGTTTTTT | CAWSVDGAELFF | TRBV30 | few | TRBJ1-4 | -
TGCGCCAGCAGCTTATGGGCAGGGGATATGAACACTGAAGCTTTCTTT | CASSLWAGDMNTEAFF | TRBV5-1 | - | TRBJ1-1 | -
TGTGCCAGCAGCTTAGCTCAGTTCAGGTCCTCCTATGGCTACACCTTC | CASSLAQFRSSYGYTF | TRBV13 | - | TRBJ1-2 | -
TGCAGCGTTGCCGGGAGCGGAGAGACCCAGTACTTC | CSVAGSGETQYF | TRBV29-1 | - | TRBJ2-5 | -
TGTGCCAGCAGCGTCCAAGGACTACTCTACAATGAGCAGTTCTTC | CASSVQGLLYNEQFF | TRBV9 | once | TRBJ2-1 | -
TGTGCCATCAGGACTGGGACGAGCTATGGCTACACCTTC | CAIRTGTSYGYTF | TRBV10-3 | - | TRBJ1-2 | -
TGTGCCAGCAGCTTAGAGGGTTATGGACAGGGTAGTGTGGATGGCTACACCTTC | CASSLEGYGQGSVDGYTF | TRBV7-9 | - | TRBJ1-2 | TRBD1
TGTGCCAGCAGTACGCCCCGGACTAGCGGAAACACCGGGGAGCTGTTTTTT | CASSTPRTSGNTGELFF | TRBV7-8 | - | TRBJ2-2 | TRBD2
TGTGCCAGCAGCTTGGACAGGAGCGCTGAAGCTTTCTTT | CASSLDRSAEAFF | TRBV5-6 | once | TRBJ1-1 | -
TGTGCCAGCAGTTTTACTGGAACCTACGAGCAGTACTTC | CASSFTGTYEQYF | TRBV27 | - | TRBJ2-7 | -
TGTGCCAGCAGTTTAGGGGCGAACTCCTACGAGCAGTACTTC | CASSLGANSYEQYF | TRBV27 | - | TRBJ2-7 | -
TGCGCCAGCAGACCTTCGTCGGGTGAACTGTTTTTT | CASRPSSGELFF | TRBV5-1 | - | TRBJ1-4 | -
TGTGCCAGCAGCGATGAGACAGGGAGGCAGTACTTC | CASSDETGRQYF | TRBV7-9 | - | TRBJ2-7 | TRBD1
TGCGCCAGCAGCCCTGCGGGGGCGTCCTATAATTCACCCCTCCACTTT | CASSPAGASYNSPLHF | TRBV4-1 | few | TRBJ1-6 | -
TGTGCCAGCAGCCCAATTAGCAGCATAGGCAATGAGCAGTTCTTC | CASSPISSIGNEQFF | TRBV9 | - | TRBJ2-1 | -
TGTGCCACCAGCAGACCACCTTTGGATACGCAGTATTTT | CATSRPPLDTQYF | TRBV15 | - | TRBJ2-3 | -
TGTGCCAGCCGCGGGGCTGCGGGTGTGTGGAATGAGCAGTTCTTC | CASRGAAGVWNEQFF | TRBV6-1 | - | TRBJ2-1 | -
TGTGCCAGCAGCCCTTACGAGGTAGGGCCCGGCGCTGAAGCTTTCTTT | CASSPYEVGPGAEAFF | TRBV7-9 | - | TRBJ1-1 | -
TGTGCCTGGAGGGATGGACGGGACAGAAGAGGGTACGAGCAGTACTTC | CAWRDGRDRRGYEQYF | TRBV30 | - | TRBJ2-7 | TRBD1
TGTGCCACCAGCAGCCCTCTTGGGTATCAGTACTTC | CATSSPLGYQYF | TRBV15 | - | TRBJ2-4 | -
TGTGCCAGCAGCTCCGGGACAGGGGGGCCTAACTATGGCTACACCTTC | CASSSGTGGPNYGYTF | TRBV5-6 | - | TRBJ1-2 | TRBD1
TGTGCCAGCAGACGGCTAGGGGAACAGCCCCAGCATTTT | CASRRLGEQPQHF | TRBV6-4 | - | TRBJ1-5 | -
TGTGCCAGCAGTGAAGATGGGCAGGGCGGGACTGAAGCTTTCTTT | CASSEDGQGGTEAFF | TRBV6-1 | - | TRBJ1-1 | -
TGTGCCAGCAGCTTAGACAGGGCAGACACTGAAGCTTTCTTT | CASSLDRADTEAFF | TRBV7-9 | - | TRBJ1-1 | -
TGTGCCAGCAGCTTGGGTCCAGGGTCGGCTGGAAACACCATATATTTT | CASSLGPGSAGNTIYF | TRBV5-4 | - | TRBJ1-3 | -